The T cell receptor (beta chain) under discussion was sequenced for a study of T cells in Graves' hyperthyroidism and ophthalmopathy. Germline V lookup: CDR1 DFQATT, CDR2 SNEGSKA (reference sequence). There are 15 residues in the CDR3. The V gene lost 3 bases and the J gene lost 0 bases, with 11 bases spanning the gap. Aged 18 to 65, the patients had hyperthyroidism that was newly diagnosed and had lasted under 2 months. The source material, RNA transcripts, was used to amplify TCR beta CDR3 regions. The study used the HTBI primer set for a first-round RT-PCR of the TCR CDR3. TCRdb reanalysed the multiplex PCR reads using MiXCR and keeps one entry per CDR3 protein. The sample consists of about 350,000 distinct CDR3 sequences, approximately 14% of them appearing once.

This TCR derives from a woman in her 30s with Graves' hyperthyroidism. The chain joins TRBV20-1 to TRBJ2-2, with D possibly matching TRBD1 (6 bases). Sequencing was done on a sample of blood. The DNA for the CDR3 is TGCAGTGCTAGGAGGGACAACGCGAACACCGGGGAGCTGTTTTTT. Translated, it gives CSARRDNANTGELFF.